Sequencing of this T cell receptor beta chain was carried out in a study of T cells in Graves' hyperthyroidism and ophthalmopathy. Study outcomes and limitations: Ophthalmopathy was separated from stable hyperthyroidism by a 13 V-J model.

Duration under 3 months, a NOSPECS grade of at least 4, and a Clinical Activity Score of at least 3 characterized the ophthalmopathy patients. Diagnoses rested on clinical symptoms, serum thyroxine and TRAb, thyroid ultrasound and orbital computed tomography. Around 10 ml of fresh peripheral blood supplied the PBMCs. Germline values: CDR1 SEHNR, CDR2 FQNEAQ (reference sequence). CDR3 length: 15 residues. The V gene lost 0 bases and the J gene lost 1 base, with 9 bases spanning the gap. This clonotype was seen a few times. Its target is not known. From RNA transcripts, TCR beta CDR3 regions were amplified. A first-round RT-PCR of the TCR CDR3 used the HTBI primer set. Each CDR3 protein gets one entry after TCRdb re-called the multiplex PCR reads with MiXCR. The sample has 500,000 to 750,000 distinct CDR3 sequences, over 12% seen once.

The chain employs TRBV7-9 and TRBJ1-1; no reliable D call. Source material: blood. This clonotype was obtained from a woman in her late teens or twenties with Graves' ophthalmopathy. CDR3 in amino acids: CASSLAGYENTEAFF. The CDR3 bases are TGTGCCAGCAGCTTAGCAGGGTACGAGAACACTGAAGCTTTCTTT.